One TCR beta chain is described in this entry. The antigen is undetermined. This specimen comes from a study of cytomegalovirus exposure and HLA in healthy donors. The study, taken as a whole, reports: Some 16,000 TCR beta sequences were associated with HLA alleles at 0.05 false discovery rate in a later analysis.

Amplification used 60 Vbeta primers and 13 Jbeta primers. Libraries were prepared by immunoSEQ multiplex PCR; TCRdb keeps only in-frame clonotypes and omits some of them. Of roughly 180,000 clones listed, roughly 77% are singletons. This CDR3 is built from 14 residues. Trimming removed 0 bases at V and 7 bases at J, with 11 bases between. Germline lookup yields CDR1 SGHRS and CDR2 YFSETQ. Sequencing was done on a sample of PBMCs. The chain couples TRBV5-1 to TRBJ2-1; a weak D match, TRBD2 (6 bases). The receptor's source is a woman in her 30s in good health and CMV-seropositive. The CDR3 coding sequence is TGCGCCAGCAGCTTGGCCGGGAGATCGAATGAGCAGTTCTTC. Protein product: CASSLAGRSNEQFF.